This T cell receptor (beta chain) was sequenced in a study of blood T cell repertoires in COVID-19. Study-level information: The United States, Italy and Spain provided the acute and convalescent COVID-19 samples. Sources were T cells, B-cell-depleted T cells, or PBMCs; the material itself was cDNA or gDNA.

Per the original data handling: Reference gene primer amplification gave nucleated cell count estimates. Data came from immunoSEQ multiplex PCR; TCRdb stores just in-frame clones and leaves some out. The V and J calls and the clone size are those of that table, but D and trimming were determined from the DNA. The sample consists of about 76,000 clones, 65% to 90% of them appearing once. Germline V CDR1 and CDR2: SGHDT, YYEEEE. V was shortened by 6 bases and J by 4 bases, with 7 bases between the two germline ends. The CDR3 consists of 12 residues. The receptor was derived from a human donor in a cohort sampled during active COVID-19. The sample comprised peripheral blood. The chain carries TRBV5-6 and TRBJ2-2; D call uncertain. The chain's CDR3 is CASTLSTGELFF. The DNA for the CDR3 is TGTGCCAGCACTTTGAGCACCGGGGAGCTGTTTTTT.